This TCR beta chain was observed in a study of PD-L1 blockade in urothelial cancer. Study context: Blood was tested 3 weeks (second dose) and 6 weeks into treatment.

Time point meaning: pretreatment peripheral blood. Profiling relied on immunoSEQ multiplex PCR, and the TCRdb table lists in-frame clones only, not all of them. The profile covers roughly 90,000 clones, with around 90% appearing a single time and 0.97% taken by the ten largest. CDR3 length equals 13 residues. Germline lookup yields CDR1 LNHDA and CDR2 SQIVND (reference sequence). V was cut by 7 bases and J by 1 base, with 10 bases left in between. The chain is built from TRBV19 and TRBJ1-1, with D uncertain. This sample comprised PBMCs, obtained around atezolizumab (anti-PD-L1) treatment. The clonotype originates from a woman aged 80 or older with urothelial cancer. CDR3 bases: TGTGCCAGTACACGTGGCAGGAACACTGAAGCTTTCTTT. It encodes CASTRGRNTEAFF. Looking up the rest from reference TRBV19 and TRBJ1-1 gives the full variable domain: DGGITQSPKYLFRKEGQNVTLSCEQNLNHDAMYWYRQDPGQGLRLIYYSQIVNDFQKGDIAEGYSVSREKKESFPLTVTSAQKNPTAFYLCASTRGRNTEAFFGQGTRLTVV.